This T cell receptor (beta chain) was recorded in a study of shared clonotypes between healthy human individuals. The study, taken as a whole, reports: Few donors limited the genetic and exposure-history diversity represented. Naive CD4 clonotype sharing across a few donors was approximately 5%.

The donors were all Caucasian adults (living in Nashville, Tennessee). Profiling relied on immunoSEQ multiplex PCR, and the TCRdb table lists in-frame clones only, not all of them. The table includes 550,000 to 850,000 clones, around 74% detected once. With 5 bases removed from V and 1 base from J, the gap between germline ends came to 15 bases. The CDR3 extends over 16 amino acids. CDR1 is SGHTA and CDR2 is FQGTGA in the germline V gene. Concerning this clone itself: What it binds is not known.

Specimen: memory CD4+ T cells sorted from blood. As for subset: CD45RA-negative fraction. This receptor was obtained from a young woman in good health. The rearrangement joins TRBV7-3 to TRBJ2-1, with D possibly TRBD1 on 5 matching bases. For the CDR3, the DNA is TGTGCCAGCAGCCAAATCGCCCAGGGATCCTACAATGAGCAGTTCTTC. Translated: CASSQIAQGSYNEQFF. The whole variable domain, remainder taken from reference TRBV7-3 and TRBJ2-1, is GAGVSQTPSNKVTEKGKYVELRCDPISGHTALYWYRQSLGQGPEFLIYFQGTGAADDSGLPNDRFFAVRPEGSVSTLKIQRTERGDSAVYLCASSQIAQGSYNEQFFGPGTRLTVL.